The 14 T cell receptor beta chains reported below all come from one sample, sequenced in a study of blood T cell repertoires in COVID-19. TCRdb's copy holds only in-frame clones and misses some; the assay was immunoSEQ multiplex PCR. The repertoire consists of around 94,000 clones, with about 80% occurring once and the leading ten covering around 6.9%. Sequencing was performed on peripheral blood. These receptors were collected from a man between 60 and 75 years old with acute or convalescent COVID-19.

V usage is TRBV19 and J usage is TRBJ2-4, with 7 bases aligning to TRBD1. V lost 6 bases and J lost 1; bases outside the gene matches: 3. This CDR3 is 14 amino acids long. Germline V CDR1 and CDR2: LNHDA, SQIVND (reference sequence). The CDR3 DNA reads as TGTGCCAGTAGCCAGACAGGGGCCAAAAACATTCAGTACTTC. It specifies CASSQTGAKNIQYF.

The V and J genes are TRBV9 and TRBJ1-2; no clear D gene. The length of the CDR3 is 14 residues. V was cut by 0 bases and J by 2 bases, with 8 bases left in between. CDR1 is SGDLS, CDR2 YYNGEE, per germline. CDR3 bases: TGTGCCAGCAGCGTAGAGTCAGGAAACTATGGCTACACCTTC. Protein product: CASSVESGNYGYTF. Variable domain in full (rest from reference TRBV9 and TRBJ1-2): DSGVTQTPKHLITATGQRVTLRCSPRSGDLSVYWYQQSLDQGLQFLIQYYNGEERAKGNILERFSAQQFPDLHSELNLSSLELGDSALYFCASSVESGNYGYTFGSGTRLTVV.

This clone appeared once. The CDR3 loop reads CASGPGTGNQPQHF. The CDR3 bases are TGTGCTAGTGGTCCGGGGACAGGTAATCAGCCCCAGCATTTT. This chain uses TRBV12-5 with TRBJ1-5; 8 bases are shared with TRBD1. The CDR3 runs to 14 residues. V was pared by 5 bases and J by 4 bases, with 4 bases of the junction left unmatched. Germline CDR1 LGHNT, CDR2 FRNRAP.

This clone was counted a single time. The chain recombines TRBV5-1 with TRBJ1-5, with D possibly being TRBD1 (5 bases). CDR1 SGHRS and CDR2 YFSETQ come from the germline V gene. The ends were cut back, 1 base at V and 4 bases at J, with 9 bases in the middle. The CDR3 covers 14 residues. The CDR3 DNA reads TGCGCCAGCAGCTTGTCCCCAGGGAATCAGCCCCAGCATTTT. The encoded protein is CASSLSPGNQPQHF.

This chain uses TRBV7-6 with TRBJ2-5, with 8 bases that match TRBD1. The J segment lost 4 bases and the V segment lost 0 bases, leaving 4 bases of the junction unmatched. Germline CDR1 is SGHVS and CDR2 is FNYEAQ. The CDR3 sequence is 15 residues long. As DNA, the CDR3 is TGTGCCAGCAGCTTAGCGGGACAGGTGGGAGAGACCCAGTACTTC. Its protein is CASSLAGQVGETQYF.

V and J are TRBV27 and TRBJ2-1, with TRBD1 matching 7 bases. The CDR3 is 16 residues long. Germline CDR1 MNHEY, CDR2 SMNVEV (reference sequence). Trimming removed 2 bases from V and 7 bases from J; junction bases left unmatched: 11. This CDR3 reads CASSLKGAQLNNEQFF. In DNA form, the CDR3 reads TGTGCCAGCAGTTTAAAGGGGGCGCAGCTTAATAATGAGCAGTTCTTC.

This CDR3 reads CASSETGDGANVLTF. CDR3 bases: TGTGCCAGCAGCGAGACAGGGGACGGGGCCAACGTCCTGACTTTC. The chain employs TRBV11-3 and TRBJ2-6, with 8 bases that match TRBD1. After removal of 5 bases from V and 4 bases from J, the junction contained 4 bases not matched to a gene. The CDR3 extends over 15 amino acids. The germline CDR1 and CDR2 sequences are SGHNT and YENEEA.

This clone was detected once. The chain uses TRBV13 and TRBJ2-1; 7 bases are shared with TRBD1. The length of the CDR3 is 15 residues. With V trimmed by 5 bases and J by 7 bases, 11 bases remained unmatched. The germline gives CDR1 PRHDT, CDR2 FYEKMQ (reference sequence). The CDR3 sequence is CASSRGGQRGNEQFF. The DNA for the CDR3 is TGTGCCAGCAGCCGAGGGGGACAGAGGGGGAATGAGCAGTTCTTC.

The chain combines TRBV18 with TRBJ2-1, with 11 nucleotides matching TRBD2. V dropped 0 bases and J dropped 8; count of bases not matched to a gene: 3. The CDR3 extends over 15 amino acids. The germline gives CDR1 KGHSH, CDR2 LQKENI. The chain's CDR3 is CASSPPELAGDEQFF. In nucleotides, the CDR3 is TGTGCCAGCTCACCACCGGAACTAGCGGGGGATGAGCAGTTCTTC.

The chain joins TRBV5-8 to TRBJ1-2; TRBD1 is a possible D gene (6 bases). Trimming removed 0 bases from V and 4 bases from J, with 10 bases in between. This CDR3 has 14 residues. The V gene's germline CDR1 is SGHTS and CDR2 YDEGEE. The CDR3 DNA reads TGTGCCAGCAGCTTGGCCGAGACAGGCTATGGCTACACCTTC. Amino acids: CASSLAETGYGYTF.

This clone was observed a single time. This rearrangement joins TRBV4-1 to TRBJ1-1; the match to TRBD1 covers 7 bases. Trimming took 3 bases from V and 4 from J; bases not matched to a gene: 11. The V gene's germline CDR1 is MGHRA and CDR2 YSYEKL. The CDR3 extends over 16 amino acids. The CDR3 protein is CASSHLPEGASTEAFF. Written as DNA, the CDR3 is TGCGCCAGCAGCCACCTTCCGGAGGGGGCGAGCACTGAAGCTTTCTTT.

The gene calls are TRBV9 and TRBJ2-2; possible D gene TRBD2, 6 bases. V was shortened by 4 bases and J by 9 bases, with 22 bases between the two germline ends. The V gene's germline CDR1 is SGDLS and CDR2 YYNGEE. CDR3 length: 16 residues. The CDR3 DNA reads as TGTGCCAGCAGCCCCTCCACGGGACTCCAAATGCGGGAGCTGTTTTTT. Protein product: CASSPSTGLQMRELFF.

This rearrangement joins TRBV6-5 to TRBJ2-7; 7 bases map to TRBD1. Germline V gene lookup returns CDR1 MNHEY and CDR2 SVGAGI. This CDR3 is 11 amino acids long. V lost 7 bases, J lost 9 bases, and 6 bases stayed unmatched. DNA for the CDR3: TGTGCCAGCAACACAGGGGACCCGCAGTACTTC. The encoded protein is CASNTGDPQYF.

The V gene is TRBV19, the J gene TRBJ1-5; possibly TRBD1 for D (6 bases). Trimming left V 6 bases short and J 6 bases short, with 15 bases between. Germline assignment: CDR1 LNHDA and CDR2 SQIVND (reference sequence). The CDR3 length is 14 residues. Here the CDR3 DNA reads TGTGCCAGTAGCGGTAGGGGGGGCGTTCAGCCCCAGCATTTT. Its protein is CASSGRGGVQPQHF.